This is a list of T cell receptor beta chains from one sample in a study of OX40 agonist ivuxolimab in advanced cancers. Produced via immunoSEQ multiplex PCR; TCRdb's table is partial and in-frame only. The top ten clones hold about 0.5% of a sample with about 98,000 clones, roughly 89% of them seen once. This sample comprised CD4+ or CD8+ T cells sorted from blood, obtained in a trial of the OX40 agonist ivuxolimab. The receptors derive from an adult with an advanced solid tumor such as melanoma, head and neck, liver or kidney cancer. The CDR3 runs from the conserved cysteine through the conserved F or W. D genes are given only for firm matches. Expanded clones get a size class; other rows say once, few or many, or leave the size out.

j_gene	abundance	v_gene	d_gene	CDR3aa	CDR3nt
TRBJ2-1	NA	TRBV12-5	TRBD1	CASGSTGLPYNEQFF	TGTGCTAGTGGTTCGACAGGGCTCCCCTACAATGAGCAGTTCTTC
TRBJ1-2	NA	TRBV7-9	NA	CASSLGGYNGYTF	TGTGCCAGCAGCTTAGGCGGGTACAATGGCTACACCTTC
TRBJ1-4	NA	TRBV9	TRBD1	CASTPGQTNEKLFF	TGTGCCAGCACCCCGGGACAGACTAATGAAAAACTGTTTTTT
TRBJ1-1	NA	TRBV18	NA	CASSPGGTVTEAFF	TGTGCCAGCTCACCGGGGGGGACTGTCACTGAAGCTTTCTTT
TRBJ2-3	NA	TRBV14	NA	CASSQITDTQYF	TGTGCCAGCAGCCAAATTACAGATACGCAGTATTTT
TRBJ2-1	NA	TRBV7-6	TRBD2	CASSPGTSGGFNEQFF	TGTGCCAGCAGCCCGGGGACTAGTGGGGGGTTTAATGAGCAGTTCTTC
TRBJ2-3	NA	TRBV5-5	NA	CASSLIAEDTQYF	TGTGCCAGCAGCCTTATAGCGGAGGATACACAGTATTTT
TRBJ1-4	NA	TRBV9	NA	CASSGGERGEKLFF	TGTGCCAGCAGCGGGGGCGAGAGAGGTGAAAAACTGTTTTTT
TRBJ2-7	NA	TRBV19	NA	CASSIEWGRSYEQYF	TGTGCCAGTAGTATAGAGTGGGGCAGGTCCTACGAGCAGTACTTC
TRBJ2-3	NA	TRBV29-1	NA	CSVDRATDTQYF	TGCAGCGTTGACCGTGCCACAGATACGCAGTATTTT
TRBJ2-3	NA	TRBV4-2	TRBD1	CASSPGTVDTQYF	TGTGCCAGCAGCCCCGGGACAGTTGATACGCAGTATTTT
TRBJ2-1	NA	TRBV9	TRBD2	CASSFRGGLASSYNEQFF	TGTGCCAGCAGCTTTCGAGGCGGACTAGCGTCTTCCTACAATGAGCAGTTCTTC
TRBJ2-5	NA	TRBV21-1	NA	CASSKVLCGDRGPQQETQYF	TGTGCCAGCAGCAAAGTGCTTTGTGGGGACAGGGGGCCCCAACAAGAGACCCAGTACTTC
TRBJ1-1	NA	TRBV5-8	NA	CASSSRGGGTEAFF	TGTGCCAGCAGCTCGAGGGGGGGTGGCACTGAAGCTTTCTTT
TRBJ1-1	NA	TRBV2	NA	CASMRGRNTEAFF	TGTGCCAGCATGCGGGGGCGGAACACTGAAGCTTTCTTT
TRBJ2-2	NA	TRBV5-1	TRBD1	CASAGRTGWSGELFF	TGCGCCAGCGCAGGCCGGACAGGGTGGTCCGGGGAGCTGTTTTTT
TRBJ2-6	once	TRBV5-1	NA	CASNPLRSGANVLTF	TGCGCCAGCAACCCCCTCAGATCTGGGGCCAACGTCCTGACTTTC
TRBJ1-1	few	TRBV11-2	NA	CASSLNRVNTEAFF	TGTGCCAGCAGCTTAAACCGGGTGAACACTGAAGCTTTCTTT
TRBJ2-1	NA	TRBV2	TRBD1	CASRKDRGSEQFF	TGTGCCAGCAGGAAGGACAGGGGAAGTGAGCAGTTCTTC
TRBJ2-7	NA	TRBV2	NA	CASRVGQYEQYF	TGTGCCAGCAGGGTCGGACAGTACGAGCAGTACTTC
TRBJ2-3	NA	TRBV23-1	NA	CASPTGQTDTQYF	TGCGCCTCCCCAACCGGGCAGACAGATACGCAGTATTTT
TRBJ2-7	once	TRBV18	NA	CASSPTTSRALGGEQYF	TGTGCCAGCTCACCTACCACGTCCAGGGCCCTGGGGGGCGAGCAGTACTTC
TRBJ2-3	NA	TRBV19	TRBD1	CASTRQGEGVADTQYF	TGTGCCAGTACAAGACAGGGGGAGGGAGTGGCAGATACGCAGTATTTT
TRBJ2-2	NA	TRBV18	NA	CASSINGGTNTGELFF	TGTGCCAGCTCAATAAATGGGGGGACGAACACCGGGGAGCTGTTTTTT
TRBJ1-4	NA	TRBV9	NA	CASSRQIGGTNEKLFF	TGTGCCAGCAGCCGACAAATAGGGGGGACTAATGAAAAACTGTTTTTT
TRBJ2-1	NA	TRBV18	TRBD2	CASSPPGGIGNEQFF	TGTGCCAGCTCACCCCCGGGGGGGATCGGCAATGAGCAGTTCTTC
TRBJ1-1	NA	TRBV5-1	NA	CASSSTGGDTEAFF	TGCGCCAGCAGCTCAACTGGGGGGGACACTGAAGCTTTCTTT
TRBJ1-4	NA	TRBV5-1	TRBD1	CASSPDRDDEKLFF	TGCGCCAGCAGCCCCGACAGGGATGATGAAAAACTGTTTTTT
TRBJ1-1	NA	TRBV6-5	TRBD1	CASSLIGTVNTEAFF	TGTGCCAGCAGTCTGATCGGGACAGTGAACACTGAAGCTTTCTTT
TRBJ2-5	NA	TRBV9	TRBD1	CASTRDRGTSQETQYF	TGTGCCAGCACCCGGGACAGGGGTACATCCCAAGAGACCCAGTACTTC
TRBJ2-1	once	TRBV5-5	TRBD1	CASSLTSGGNEQFF	TGTGCCAGCAGCTTGACCTCAGGGGGCAATGAGCAGTTCTTC
TRBJ1-3	NA	TRBV2	NA	CASSREGSGNTIYF	TGTGCCAGCAGTCGAGAGGGCTCTGGAAACACCATATATTTT
TRBJ1-2	once	TRBV6-1	TRBD1	CASSLDRSYGYTF	TGTGCCAGCAGTTTGGACAGGAGCTATGGCTACACCTTC
TRBJ2-5	NA	TRBV5-1	NA	CASSLSGTNAQYF	TGCGCCAGCAGCTTATCAGGGACCAACGCCCAGTACTTC
TRBJ1-2	NA	TRBV7-2	NA	CASSLVPGTYGYTF	TGTGCCAGCAGCTTAGTTCCCGGCACCTATGGCTACACCTTC
TRBJ2-3	NA	TRBV7-3	NA	CASSPSQATDTQYF	TGTGCCAGCAGCCCGTCCCAGGCCACAGATACGCAGTATTTT
TRBJ1-2	NA	TRBV20-1	NA	CSARGKPLYTF	TGCAGTGCTAGGGGAAAGCCACTCTACACCTTC
TRBJ2-5	NA	TRBV5-1	TRBD1	CASSASGTGSETQYF	TGCGCCAGCAGCGCCTCCGGGACAGGGAGCGAGACCCAGTACTTC
TRBJ2-3	NA	TRBV25-1	TRBD2	CASSGDYQTASTDTQYF	TGTGCCAGCAGTGGGGACTACCAAACCGCTAGCACAGATACGCAGTATTTT
TRBJ2-3	NA	TRBV7-8	NA	CASSRSQGETDTQYF	TGTGCCAGCAGCCGTTCCCAGGGAGAGACAGATACGCAGTATTTT